This paragraph covers one T cell receptor (beta chain) sequence. No antigen is known for it. Base quality data are lacking; no much larger clone is found one base away. TCR cDNA was made using 5'RACE template switching, a step that added a universal primer site and unique molecular identifiers. Priming for cDNA synthesis came from both the TCR alpha and TCR beta constant segments. Libraries were amplified in two PCR steps, with sample barcodes and sequencing adapters added in the second step. Sequencing of libraries was performed on Illumina HiSeq 2500 (2x100 bp) or NovaSeq (2x150 bp). Processing in the source paper ran as follows. Reads were demultiplexed and collapsed into UMI consensus sequences with MIGEC, and V(D)J alignment was performed with MiXCR. Using edgeR on replicate PBMC samples, clonotypes were called vaccine-responding if FDR was below 0.01 and the log2 fold change was above 5 up to day 15. Each bulk clonotype received a CD4 or CD8 identity based on whether the sequenced CD4 or CD8 repertoire contained that clonotype at higher abundance. TCRdb reprocessed the public reads (quality trimming at Q25 with fastp, clone calling with MiXCR) and kept in-frame beta chains. Rows with one shared CDR3 protein collapse into an entry with the most common genes and DNA. What appears here as the V and J calls and clone size reflects TCRdb's work, not the paper's. The sample table shows roughly 500,000 distinct CDR3 sequences, and approximately 21% are seen once. The top ten clones comprise 14% of the sample.

This entry comes from a study of T cells after yellow fever vaccination (dated by TCRdb to about 2019). Background on the whole study: The SMART-Seq v4 Ultra Low Input RNA kit was used to prepare libraries from fractions with low cell numbers. To track T-cell clones before and after primary and booster YFV17D yellow fever vaccination, bulk TCR alpha and beta repertoires were sequenced longitudinally. Two healthy male donors made up the cohort, one aged 18 to 29 years and the other aged 30 to 40 years. Bulk PBMC replicates and cell subsets were isolated from blood drawn at multiple timepoints before and after both primary and secondary immunization. Findings and caveats that apply to the study as a whole: Computational filtering was required because FACS-sorted repertoires could contain abundant contaminating clonotypes from the bulk population. The secondary T-cell response was weaker than the primary response but faster, peaking on day 5 instead of day 15. Most clones expanded after primary vaccination (about 96% of CD4 and roughly 90% of CD8) were re-detected after the booster, suggesting that broad memory maintenance occurred. A small fraction of clonotypes showed up in both the CD4 and CD8 compartments, probably as a result of convergent recombination. Because only a couple of donors were included in the study, the extent to which the findings can be generalized is limited.

The sample's treatment or condition label is to be understood as: live attenuated yellow fever vaccine strain. Two biological replicates of bulk PBMCs were collected at each blood-draw timepoint. PBMCs were isolated from peripheral blood using a standard Ficoll-Paque protocol. TriZol was used to extract RNA from bulk PBMCs, CD4 and CD8 fractions, and dextramer-positive and dextramer-negative fractions. The receptor was derived from a man aged 25-45 years who received the YFV17D yellow fever vaccine. Sequences were derived from PBMCs, sampled 15 days after the yellow fever booster vaccination.

The DNA sequence is given as TGCAGTGCGGGGGGGAGACTAGACAATGAGCAGTTCTTC. Its translation reads: CSAGGRLDNEQFF. Recombination linked TRBV20-1 to TRBJ2-1; a stretch of 7 junction bases matches TRBD2. The germline V gene (reference sequence) sets CDR1 to DFQATT and CDR2 to SNEGSKA. The CDR3 runs 13 amino acids, cysteine and phenylalanine included. Of the read, only the CDR3 DNA is kept; its 39 bases are in frame from base 1. Ends trimmed: V by 6 bases, J by 5 bases; bases unmatched to a gene: 7.